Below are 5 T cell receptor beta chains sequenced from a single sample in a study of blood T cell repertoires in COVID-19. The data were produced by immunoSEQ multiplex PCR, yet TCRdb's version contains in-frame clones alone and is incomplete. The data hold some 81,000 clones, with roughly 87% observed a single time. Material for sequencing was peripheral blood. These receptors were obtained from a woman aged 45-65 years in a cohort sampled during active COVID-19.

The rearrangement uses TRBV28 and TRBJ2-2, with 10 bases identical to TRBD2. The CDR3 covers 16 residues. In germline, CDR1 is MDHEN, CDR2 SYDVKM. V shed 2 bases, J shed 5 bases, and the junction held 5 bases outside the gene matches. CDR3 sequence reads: CASSLVLAGATGELFF. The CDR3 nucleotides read TGTGCCAGCAGTTTAGTCCTAGCGGGAGCGACCGGGGAGCTGTTTTTT.

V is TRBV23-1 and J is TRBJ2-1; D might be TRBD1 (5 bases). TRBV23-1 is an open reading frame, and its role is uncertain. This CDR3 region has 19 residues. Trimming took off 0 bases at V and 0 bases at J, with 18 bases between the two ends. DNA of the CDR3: TGCGCCAGCAGTCAATCGGATGCAGGGCGGCTAAGCTCCTACAATGAGCAGTTCTTC. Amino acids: CASSQSDAGRLSSYNEQFF.

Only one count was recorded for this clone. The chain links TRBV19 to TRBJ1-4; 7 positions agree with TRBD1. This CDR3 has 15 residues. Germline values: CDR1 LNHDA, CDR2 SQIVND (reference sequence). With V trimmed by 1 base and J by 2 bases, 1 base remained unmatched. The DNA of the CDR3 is TGTGCCAGTAGTATAGGGGACAGTACTAATGAAAAACTGTTTTTT. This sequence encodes CASSIGDSTNEKLFF.

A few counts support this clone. Written as DNA, the CDR3 is TGTGCCAGCAGCCCGGGACTAGCGAACTACGAGCAGTACTTC. This encodes CASSPGLANYEQYF. The rearrangement links TRBV7-8 to TRBJ2-7, with TRBD2 identical over 10 bases. V trimming: 5 bases; J trimming: 3 bases; junction bases outside the gene matches: 4. CDR1 is SGHVS and CDR2 is FQNEAQ in the germline V gene. The CDR3 covers 14 residues.

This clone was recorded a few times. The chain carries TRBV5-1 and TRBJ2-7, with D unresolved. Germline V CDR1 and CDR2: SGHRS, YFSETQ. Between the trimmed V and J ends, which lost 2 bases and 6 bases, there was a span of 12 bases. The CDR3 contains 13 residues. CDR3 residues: CASSLTTAREQYF. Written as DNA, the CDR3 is TGCGCCAGCAGCTTAACTACCGCGCGCGAGCAGTACTTC.